Detailed here is one T cell receptor beta chain. Its specificity is not known. These data originate in a study of T cell responses to AZD1222 COVID-19 vaccine. Study-wide points: Unmutated variant regions are reportedly the target of nearly half of TCRs that are spike-specific. A mostly white British donor set with more females was recruited, and clonal diversity was possibly underestimated. Two doses of AZD1222 preceded a rise in Spike-specific TCR breadth and depth.

The analysis combined second doses at about 4 or about 12 weeks. Data came from immunoSEQ multiplex PCR; TCRdb stores just in-frame clones and leaves some out. The sample shows 150,000 to 200,000 clones, roughly nine tenths of them seen only once. CDR3 length equals 16 residues. J gave up 3 bases and V 4 bases, and 8 bases lay outside the gene matches. In germline, CDR1 is SGHRS, CDR2 YFSETQ. The chain combines TRBV5-1 with TRBJ1-2; 11 nucleotides agree with TRBD1. This TCR came from an adult who received the AZD1222 COVID-19 vaccine. Sequencing was performed on peripheral blood, taken 28 days after the second AZD1222 dose. Written as DNA, the CDR3 is TGCGCCAGCAGCATGCGCCTGGGACAGGGGGACTATGGCTACACCTTC. Protein: CASSMRLGQGDYGYTF.